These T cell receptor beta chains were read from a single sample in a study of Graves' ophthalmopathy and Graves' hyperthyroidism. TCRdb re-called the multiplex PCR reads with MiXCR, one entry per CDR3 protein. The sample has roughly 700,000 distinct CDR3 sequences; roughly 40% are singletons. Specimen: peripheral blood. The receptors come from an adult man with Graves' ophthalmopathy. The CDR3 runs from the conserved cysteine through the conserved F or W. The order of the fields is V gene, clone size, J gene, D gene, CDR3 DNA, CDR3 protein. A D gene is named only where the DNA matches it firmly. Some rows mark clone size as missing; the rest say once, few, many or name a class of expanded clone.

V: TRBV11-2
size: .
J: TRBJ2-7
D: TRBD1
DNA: TGTGCCTGGAGTAAACAGGGGAACGAGCAGTACTTC
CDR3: CAWSKQGNEQYF

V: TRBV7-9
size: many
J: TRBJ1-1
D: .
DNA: TGTGCCAGCAGCGAAAGGGGGAGGAACACTGAAGCTTTCTTT
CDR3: CASSERGRNTEAFF

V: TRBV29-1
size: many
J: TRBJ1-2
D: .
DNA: TGCAGCGTTGAACATCAGGGGATCTATGGCTACACCTTC
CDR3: CSVEHQGIYGYTF

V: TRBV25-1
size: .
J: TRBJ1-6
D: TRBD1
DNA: TGTGCCAGCAGTGAGAGGGACAGGGGACTCCTCAATTCACCCCTCCACTTT
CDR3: CASSERDRGLLNSPLHF

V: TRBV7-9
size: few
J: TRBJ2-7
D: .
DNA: TGTGCCAGCAGCTTTGACTGGGTCGAGCAGTACTTC
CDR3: CASSFDWVEQYF

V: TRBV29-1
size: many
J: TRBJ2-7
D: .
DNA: TGCAGCGTTGTTACGATTGGCGAGCAGTACTTC
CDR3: CSVVTIGEQYF

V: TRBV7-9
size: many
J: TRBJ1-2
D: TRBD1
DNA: TGTGCCAGCAGCTTTAGGACAGGGCGCGGCTACACCTTC
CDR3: CASSFRTGRGYTF

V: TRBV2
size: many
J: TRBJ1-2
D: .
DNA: TGTGCCAGCGTCAGGCCTACTTCTATCCGCTACACCTTC
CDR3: CASVRPTSIRYTF

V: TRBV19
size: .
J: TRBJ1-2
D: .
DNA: TGTGCCAGTAGGGTCCCCAACTATGGCTACACCTTC
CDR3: CASRVPNYGYTF

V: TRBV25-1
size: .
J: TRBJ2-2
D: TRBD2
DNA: TGTGCCAGCCAGCGGGGCAGGAACACCGGGGAGCTGTTTTTT
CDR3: CASQRGRNTGELFF

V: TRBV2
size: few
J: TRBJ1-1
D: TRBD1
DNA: TGTGCCAGCAGCCACTGGGGACAGGGGGGCCCTGAGAACACTGAAGCTTTCTTT
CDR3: CASSHWGQGGPENTEAFF

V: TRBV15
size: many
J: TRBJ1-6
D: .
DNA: TGTGCCACCAGCAGCAACGGGGGTAGGGGCTCACCCCTCCACTTT
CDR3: CATSSNGGRGSPLHF

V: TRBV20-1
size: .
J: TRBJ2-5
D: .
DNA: TGCAGTACGCACGGGACCGGGCCGCGGGGATTTGCCCAGTACTTC
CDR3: CSTHGTGPRGFAQYF

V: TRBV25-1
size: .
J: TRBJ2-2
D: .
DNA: TGTGCCAGCTCACCACCCGCAGGGCCGAACACCGGGGAGCTGTTTTTT
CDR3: CASSPPAGPNTGELFF

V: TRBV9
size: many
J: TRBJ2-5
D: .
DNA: TGTGCCAGCAGCGACAGACAGGAGGAGACCCAGTACTTC
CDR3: CASSDRQEETQYF

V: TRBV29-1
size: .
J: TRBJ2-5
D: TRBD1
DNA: TGCAGCGTCCGACAGGGGTTCGAGACCCAGTACTTC
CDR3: CSVRQGFETQYF

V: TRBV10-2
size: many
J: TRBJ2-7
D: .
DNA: TGCGCCAGCCCCCCCCTTACAGGGATGGAGGCCTACGAGCAGTACTTC
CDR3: CASPPLTGMEAYEQYF

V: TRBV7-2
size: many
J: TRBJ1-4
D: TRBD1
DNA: TGTGCCAGCAGCTTAGTGGGACAGCCAAATGAAAAACTGTTTTTT
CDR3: CASSLVGQPNEKLFF

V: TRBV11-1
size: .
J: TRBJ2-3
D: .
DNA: TGTGCCAGCAGCTTAGGCCTAGCAGAGGATACGCGGTATTTT
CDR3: CASSLGLAEDTRYF

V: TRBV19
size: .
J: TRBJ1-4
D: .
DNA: TGTGCCAGTAGGGACGGCTATAATGAAAAACTGTTTTTT
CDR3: CASRDGYNEKLFF

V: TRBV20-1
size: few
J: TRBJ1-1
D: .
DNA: TGCAGTGTACGGGGGGCAGGGAACACTGAAGCTTTCTTT
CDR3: CSVRGAGNTEAFF

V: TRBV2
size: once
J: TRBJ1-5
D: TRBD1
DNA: TGTGCCAGCATTGAAACAGGGGGCAATCAGCCCCAGCATTTT
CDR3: CASIETGGNQPQHF

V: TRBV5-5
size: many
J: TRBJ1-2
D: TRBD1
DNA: TGTGCCAGCGCGGGGGGACAGTTTTATGGCTACACCTTC
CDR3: CASAGGQFYGYTF

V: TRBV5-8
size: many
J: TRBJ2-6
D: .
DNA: TGTGCCAGCAGCTTGGCACTAGCAGCTGGGGCCAACGTCCTGACTTTC
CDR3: CASSLALAAGANVLTF

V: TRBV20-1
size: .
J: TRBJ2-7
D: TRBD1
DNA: TGCAGTGCTGCTCCGGGACAGGGGGAAGAGCAGTACTTC
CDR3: CSAAPGQGEEQYF

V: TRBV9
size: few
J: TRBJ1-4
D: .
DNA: TGTGCCAGCAGCGCCCTGGAGGGCCCGAGTGAAAAACTGTTTTTT
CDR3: CASSALEGPSEKLFF

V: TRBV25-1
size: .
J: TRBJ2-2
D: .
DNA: TGTGCCAGCAGGTGGGCACTCGGAGTCCATTCGAACACCGGGGAGCTGTTTTTT
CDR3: CASRWALGVHSNTGELFF

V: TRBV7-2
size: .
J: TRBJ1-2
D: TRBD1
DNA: TGTGCCAGCAGCTGGGGACAGGGGATGAACTATGGCTACACCTTC
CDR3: CASSWGQGMNYGYTF